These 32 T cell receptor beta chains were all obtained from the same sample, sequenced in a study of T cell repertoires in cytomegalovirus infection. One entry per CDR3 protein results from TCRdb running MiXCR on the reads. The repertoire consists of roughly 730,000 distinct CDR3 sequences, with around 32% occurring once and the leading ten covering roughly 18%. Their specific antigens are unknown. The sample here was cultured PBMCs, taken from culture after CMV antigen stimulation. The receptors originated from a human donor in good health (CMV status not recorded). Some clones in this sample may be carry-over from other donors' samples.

In nucleotides, the CDR3 is TGTGCCAGCAGCTTGTGGCACGACGAGACCCAGTACTTC. Its translation is CASSLWHDETQYF. V usage is TRBV5-6 and J usage is TRBJ2-5; no reliable D call. The V gene's germline CDR1 is SGHDT and CDR2 YYEEEE. The CDR3 runs 13 residues. With 1 base removed from V and 5 bases from J, the gap between germline ends came to 9 bases.

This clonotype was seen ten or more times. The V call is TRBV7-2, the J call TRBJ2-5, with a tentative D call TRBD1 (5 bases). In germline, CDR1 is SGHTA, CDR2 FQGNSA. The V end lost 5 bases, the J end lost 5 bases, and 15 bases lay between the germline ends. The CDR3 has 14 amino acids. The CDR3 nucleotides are TGTGCCAGCAGCAGTCCAGGGAAGGTGGAGACCCAGTACTTC. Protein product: CASSSPGKVETQYF.

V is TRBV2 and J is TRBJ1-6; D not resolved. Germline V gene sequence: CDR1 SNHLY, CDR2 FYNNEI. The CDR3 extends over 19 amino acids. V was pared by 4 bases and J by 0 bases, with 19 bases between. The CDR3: CASSGSRGMGSSYNSPLHF. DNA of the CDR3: TGTGCCAGCAGTGGGTCCCGCGGCATGGGTAGCTCCTATAATTCACCCCTCCACTTT.

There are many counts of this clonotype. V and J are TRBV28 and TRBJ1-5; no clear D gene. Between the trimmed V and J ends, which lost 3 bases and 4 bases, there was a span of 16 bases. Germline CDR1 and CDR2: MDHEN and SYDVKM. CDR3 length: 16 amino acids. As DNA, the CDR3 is TGTGCCAGCAGTTTCACCCACACGGGGAATAATCAGCCCCAGCATTTT. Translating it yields CASSFTHTGNNQPQHF. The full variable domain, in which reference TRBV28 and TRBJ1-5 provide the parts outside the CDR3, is DVKVTQSSRYLVKRTGEKVFLECVQDMDHENMFWYRQDPGLGLRLIYFSYDVKMKEKGDIPEGYSVSREKKERFSLILESASTNQTSMYLCASSFTHTGNNQPQHFGDGTRLSIL.

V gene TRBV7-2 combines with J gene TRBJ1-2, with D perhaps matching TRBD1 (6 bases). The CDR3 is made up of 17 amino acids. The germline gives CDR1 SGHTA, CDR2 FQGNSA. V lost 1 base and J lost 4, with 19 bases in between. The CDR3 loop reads CASSLVPNGGGVYGYTF. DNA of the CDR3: TGTGCCAGCAGCTTAGTGCCGAACGGAGGGGGAGTCTATGGCTACACCTTC.

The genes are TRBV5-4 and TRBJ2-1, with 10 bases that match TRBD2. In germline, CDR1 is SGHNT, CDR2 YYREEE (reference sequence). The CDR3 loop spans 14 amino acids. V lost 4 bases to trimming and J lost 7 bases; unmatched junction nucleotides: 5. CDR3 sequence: CASSIRTSGNEQFF. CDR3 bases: TGTGCCAGCAGCATTAGGACTAGCGGAAATGAGCAGTTCTTC.

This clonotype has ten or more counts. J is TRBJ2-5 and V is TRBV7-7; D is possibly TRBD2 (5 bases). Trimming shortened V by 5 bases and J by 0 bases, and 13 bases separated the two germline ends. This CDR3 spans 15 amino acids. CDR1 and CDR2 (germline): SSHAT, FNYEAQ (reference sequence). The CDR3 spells CASSQNSGDQETQYF. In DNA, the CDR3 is TGTGCCAGCAGCCAAAACTCCGGGGACCAAGAGACCCAGTACTTC.

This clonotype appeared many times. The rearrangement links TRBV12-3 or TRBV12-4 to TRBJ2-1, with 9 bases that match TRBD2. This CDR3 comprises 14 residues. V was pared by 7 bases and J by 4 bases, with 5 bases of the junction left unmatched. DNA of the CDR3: TGTGCCAGCACCGGGACTAGCCTATACAATGAGCAGTTCTTC. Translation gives CASTGTSLYNEQFF.

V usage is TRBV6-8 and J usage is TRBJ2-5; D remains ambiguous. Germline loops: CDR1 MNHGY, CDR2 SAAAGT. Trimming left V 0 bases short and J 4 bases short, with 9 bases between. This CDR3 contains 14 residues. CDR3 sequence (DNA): TGTGCCAGCAGTTACTCCACAGTGGGAGAGACCCAGTACTTC. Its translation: CASSYSTVGETQYF.

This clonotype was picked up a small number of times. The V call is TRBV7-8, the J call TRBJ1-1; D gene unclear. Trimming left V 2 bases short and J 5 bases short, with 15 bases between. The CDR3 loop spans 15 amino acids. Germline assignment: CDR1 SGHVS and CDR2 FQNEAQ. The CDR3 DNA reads TGTGCCAGCAGCTTATTGCCGTGGGCGGGAACTGAAGCTTTCTTT. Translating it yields CASSLLPWAGTEAFF.

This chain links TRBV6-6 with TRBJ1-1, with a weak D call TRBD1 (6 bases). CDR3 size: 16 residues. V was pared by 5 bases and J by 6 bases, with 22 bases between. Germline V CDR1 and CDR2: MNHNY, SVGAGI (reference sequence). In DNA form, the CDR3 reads TGTGCCAGCAGTGGTCAACAGGGAGGAGTCGTTTCTGAAGCTTTCTTT. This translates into CASSGQQGGVVSEAFF.

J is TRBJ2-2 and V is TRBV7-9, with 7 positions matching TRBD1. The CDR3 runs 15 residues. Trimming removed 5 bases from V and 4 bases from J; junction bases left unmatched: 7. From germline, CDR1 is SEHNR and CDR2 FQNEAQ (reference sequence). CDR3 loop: CASSHPRTGTGELFF. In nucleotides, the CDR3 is TGTGCCAGCAGCCACCCGAGGACAGGCACCGGGGAGCTGTTTTTT.

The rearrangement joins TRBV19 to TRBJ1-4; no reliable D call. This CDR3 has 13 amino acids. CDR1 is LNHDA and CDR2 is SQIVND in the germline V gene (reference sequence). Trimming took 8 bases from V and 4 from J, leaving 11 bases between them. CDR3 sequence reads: CASRARRNEKLFF. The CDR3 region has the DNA TGTGCCAGTCGGGCCCGACGTAATGAAAAACTGTTTTTT.

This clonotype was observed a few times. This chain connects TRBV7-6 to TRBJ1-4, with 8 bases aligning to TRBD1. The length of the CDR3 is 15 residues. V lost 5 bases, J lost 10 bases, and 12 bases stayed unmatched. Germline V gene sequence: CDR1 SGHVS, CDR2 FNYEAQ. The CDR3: CASSKLGQGGGKLFF. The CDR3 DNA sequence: TGTGCCAGCAGCAAGCTAGGACAGGGAGGTGGAAAACTGTTTTTT.

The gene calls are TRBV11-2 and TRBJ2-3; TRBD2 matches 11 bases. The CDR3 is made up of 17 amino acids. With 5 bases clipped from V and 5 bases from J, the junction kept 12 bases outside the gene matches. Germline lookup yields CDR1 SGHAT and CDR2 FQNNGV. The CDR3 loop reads CASSPRGSGGAKDTQYF. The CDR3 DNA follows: TGTGCCAGCAGCCCCCGGGGTAGCGGGGGGGCGAAAGATACGCAGTATTTT.

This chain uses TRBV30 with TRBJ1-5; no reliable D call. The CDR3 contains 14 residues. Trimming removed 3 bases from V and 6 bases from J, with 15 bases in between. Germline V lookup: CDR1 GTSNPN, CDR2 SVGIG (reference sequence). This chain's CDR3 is CAWRRPLLGQPQHF. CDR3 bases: TGTGCCTGGAGGCGGCCACTCTTAGGTCAGCCCCAGCATTTT.

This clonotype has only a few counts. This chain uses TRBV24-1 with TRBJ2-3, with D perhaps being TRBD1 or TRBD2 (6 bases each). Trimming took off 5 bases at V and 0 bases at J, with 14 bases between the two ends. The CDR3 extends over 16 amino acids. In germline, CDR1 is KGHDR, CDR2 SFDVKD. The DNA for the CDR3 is TGTGCCACCAGTGGAGGGGGGCGCGGGAGCACAGATACGCAGTATTTT. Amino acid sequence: CATSGGGRGSTDTQYF.

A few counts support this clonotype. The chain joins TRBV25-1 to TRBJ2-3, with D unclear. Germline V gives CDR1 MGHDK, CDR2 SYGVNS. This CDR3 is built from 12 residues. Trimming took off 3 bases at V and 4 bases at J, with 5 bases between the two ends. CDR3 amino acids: CASSDLPDTQYF. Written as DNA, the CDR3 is TGTGCCAGCAGTGACCTGCCAGATACGCAGTATTTT.

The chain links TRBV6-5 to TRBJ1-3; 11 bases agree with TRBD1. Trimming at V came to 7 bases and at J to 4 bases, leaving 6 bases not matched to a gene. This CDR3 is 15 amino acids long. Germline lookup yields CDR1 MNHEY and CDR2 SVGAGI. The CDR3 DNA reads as TGTGCCAGCACCCGGACAGGGGGCGCGGGAAACACCATATATTTT. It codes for CASTRTGGAGNTIYF.

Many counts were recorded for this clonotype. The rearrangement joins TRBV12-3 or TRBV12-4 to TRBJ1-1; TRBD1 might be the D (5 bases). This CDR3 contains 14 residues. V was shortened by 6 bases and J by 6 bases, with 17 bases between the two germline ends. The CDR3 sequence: CASSPPKGEAEAFF. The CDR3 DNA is TGTGCCAGCAGCCCTCCGAAAGGGGAGGCTGAAGCTTTCTTT.

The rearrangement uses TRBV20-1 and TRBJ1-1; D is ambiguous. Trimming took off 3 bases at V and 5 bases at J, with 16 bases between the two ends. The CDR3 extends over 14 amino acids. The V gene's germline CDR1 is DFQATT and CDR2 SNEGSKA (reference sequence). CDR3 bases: TGCAGTGCTAGTGGTCAGGCCGGGGAGACTGAAGCTTTCTTT. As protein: CSASGQAGETEAFF.

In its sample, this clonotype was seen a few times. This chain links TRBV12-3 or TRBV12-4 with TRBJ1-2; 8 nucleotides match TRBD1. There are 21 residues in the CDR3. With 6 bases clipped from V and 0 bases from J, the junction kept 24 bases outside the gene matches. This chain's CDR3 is CASRIGRTGINPFPANYGYTF. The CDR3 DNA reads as TGTGCCAGCAGGATTGGGAGGACAGGGATAAACCCTTTCCCAGCTAACTATGGCTACACCTTC.

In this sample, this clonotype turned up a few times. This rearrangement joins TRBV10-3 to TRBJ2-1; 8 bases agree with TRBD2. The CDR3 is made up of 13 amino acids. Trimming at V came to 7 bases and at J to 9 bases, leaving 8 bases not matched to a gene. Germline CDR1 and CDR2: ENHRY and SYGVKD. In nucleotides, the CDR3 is TGTGCCATCATGAGACGGGAGGGGGGTGAGCAGTTCTTC. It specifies CAIMRREGGEQFF.

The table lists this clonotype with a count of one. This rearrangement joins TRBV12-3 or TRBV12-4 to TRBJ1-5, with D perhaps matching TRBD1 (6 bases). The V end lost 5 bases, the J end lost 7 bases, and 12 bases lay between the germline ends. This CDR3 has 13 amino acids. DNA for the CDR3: TGTGCCAGCAGTACAGGGATAGGACAGCCCCAGCATTTT. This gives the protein CASSTGIGQPQHF.

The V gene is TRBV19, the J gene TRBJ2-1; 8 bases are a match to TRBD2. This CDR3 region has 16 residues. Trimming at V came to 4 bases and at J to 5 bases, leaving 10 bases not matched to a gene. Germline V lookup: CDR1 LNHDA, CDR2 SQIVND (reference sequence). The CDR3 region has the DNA TGTGCCAGTAGTAGAAGGGGCGGGGGGTTGAACAATGAGCAGTTCTTC. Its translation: CASSRRGGGLNNEQFF.

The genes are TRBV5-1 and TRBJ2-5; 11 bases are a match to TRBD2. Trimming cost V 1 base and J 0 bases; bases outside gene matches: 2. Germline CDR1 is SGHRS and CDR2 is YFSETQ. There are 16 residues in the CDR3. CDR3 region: CASSLLTSGDQETQYF. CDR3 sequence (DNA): TGCGCCAGCAGCTTGCTGACTAGCGGGGACCAAGAGACCCAGTACTTC.

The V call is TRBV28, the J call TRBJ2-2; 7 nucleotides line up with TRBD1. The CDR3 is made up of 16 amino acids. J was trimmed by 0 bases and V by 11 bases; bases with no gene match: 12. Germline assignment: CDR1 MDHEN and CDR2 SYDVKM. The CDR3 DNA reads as TGTGCCTCGACAGGGACGACCCTATCGAACACCGGGGAGCTGTTTTTT. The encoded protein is CASTGTTLSNTGELFF.

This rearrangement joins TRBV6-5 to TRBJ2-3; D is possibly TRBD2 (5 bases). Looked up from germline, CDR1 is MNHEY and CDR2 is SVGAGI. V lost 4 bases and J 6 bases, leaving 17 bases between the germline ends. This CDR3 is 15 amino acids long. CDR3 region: CASSSPSTSSDTQYF. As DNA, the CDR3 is TGTGCCAGCAGTTCCCCCAGCACTAGTTCCGATACGCAGTATTTT.

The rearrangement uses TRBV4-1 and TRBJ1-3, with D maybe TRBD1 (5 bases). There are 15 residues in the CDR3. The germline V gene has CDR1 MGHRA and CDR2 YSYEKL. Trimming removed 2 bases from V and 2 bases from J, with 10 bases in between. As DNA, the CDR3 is TGCGCCAGCAGCCAAACGTCAGGGACTGGAAACACCATATATTTT. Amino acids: CASSQTSGTGNTIYF.

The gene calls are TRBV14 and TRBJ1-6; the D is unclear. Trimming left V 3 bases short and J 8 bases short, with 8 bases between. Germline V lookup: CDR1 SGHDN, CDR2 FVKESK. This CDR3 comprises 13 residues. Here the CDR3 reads CASSHSGHSPLHF. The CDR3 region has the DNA TGTGCCAGCAGCCATTCGGGCCATTCACCCCTCCACTTT.

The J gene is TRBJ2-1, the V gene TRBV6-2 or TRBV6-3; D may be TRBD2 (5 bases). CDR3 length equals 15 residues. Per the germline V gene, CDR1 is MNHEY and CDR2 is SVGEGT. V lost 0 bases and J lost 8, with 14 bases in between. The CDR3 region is CASSYSRTLGDEQFF. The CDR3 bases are TGTGCCAGCAGTTACTCGCGGACCCTCGGGGATGAGCAGTTCTTC.

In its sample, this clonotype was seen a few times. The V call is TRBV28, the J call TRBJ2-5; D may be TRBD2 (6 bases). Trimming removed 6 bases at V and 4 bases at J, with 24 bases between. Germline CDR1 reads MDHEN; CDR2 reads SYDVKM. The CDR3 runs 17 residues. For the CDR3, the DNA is TGTGCCAGCAGAAGGGGCGCCCCGCCTTTCGGGAGAGAGACCCAGTACTTC. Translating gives CASRRGAPPFGRETQYF.